Below are 2 T cell receptor beta chains sequenced from a single sample in a study of blood T cell repertoires in COVID-19. The repertoire was sequenced with immunoSEQ multiplex PCR; TCRdb's copy has only in-frame clones and lacks some. The table shows around 180,000 clones, with 74% occurring only once. The sample consisted of peripheral blood. The receptors stem from an elderly woman with acute or convalescent COVID-19.

The chain joins TRBV7-3 to TRBJ2-1, with 9 bases matching TRBD1. Germline CDR1 SGHTA, CDR2 FQGTGA. The V gene end was trimmed by 5 bases and the J gene end by 7 bases; junction bases not matched to a gene: 6. CDR3 size: 14 residues. Written as DNA, the CDR3 is TGTGCCAGCAGCCTGGGACAGGGATGGAATGAGCAGTTCTTC. It yields the protein CASSLGQGWNEQFF.

This chain uses TRBV7-9 with TRBJ2-1; 8 bases map to TRBD1. The germline gives CDR1 SEHNR, CDR2 FQNEAQ (reference sequence). This CDR3 comprises 13 residues. V shed 5 bases, J shed 8 bases, and the junction held 5 bases outside the gene matches. The CDR3 DNA follows: TGTGCCAGCAGCCTGACAGGGGTCGATGAGCAGTTCTTC. Its protein is CASSLTGVDEQFF. The full variable domain, with the rest looked up from reference TRBV7-9 and TRBJ2-1, is DTGVSQNPRHKITKRGQNVTFRCDPISEHNRLYWYRQTLGQGPEFLTYFQNEAQLEKSRLLSDRFSAERPKGSFSTLEIQRTEQGDSAMYLCASSLTGVDEQFFGPGTRLTVL.